The text below deals with one TCR beta chain. Germline CDR1 SQVTM, CDR2 ANQGSEA. The CDR3 extends over 17 amino acids. Trimming took off 4 bases at V and 1 base at J, with 23 bases between the two ends. The data belong to a study of blood T cell repertoires in COVID-19. Study summary: Researchers got acute and convalescent COVID-19 samples from the United States, Italy and Spain. PBMCs, B-cell-depleted T cells, or T cells were the source of the cDNA or gDNA that made up the material.

Source study methods: Reference gene primer amplification gave estimated nucleated cell counts. TCRdb keeps only in-frame clones here, not all; method: immunoSEQ multiplex PCR. That table supplies the V and J calls and clone size; D and trimming were determined from the DNA. Among about 110,000 clones listed, approximately 90% were seen once. This TCR came from a woman aged 45-59 years with acute or convalescent COVID-19. The material sequenced was peripheral blood. The V call is TRBV29-1, the J call TRBJ2-7, with D maybe TRBD2 (5 bases). CDR3 amino acids: CSVVIGLITPISYEQYF. The CDR3 nucleotides are TGCAGCGTTGTAATTGGACTCATCACCCCCATATCCTACGAGCAGTACTTC.